The 25 T cell receptor beta chains below come from one sample, sequenced in a study of CD8 T cell repertoires and HIV-1 epitope variants. Here immunoSEQ multiplex PCR was the method, and the copy in TCRdb shows in-frame clones only, minus some. The table records 2,500 to 3,000 clones, 66% of them present only once. For these receptors, no antigen is known. The specimen was cultured CD8+ T cells derived from PBMCs. All receptors come from a male donor with HIV.

This clone is deemed large. This sequence joins TRBV4-1 and TRBJ2-2; no clear D. Per germline, CDR1 MGHRA and CDR2 YSYEKL. The CDR3 consists of 14 residues. Deletions cut 0 bases from V and 1 base from J, with 3 bases between. The CDR3 protein is CASSQDGNTGELFF. The CDR3, as DNA: TGCGCCAGCAGCCAAGATGGGAACACCGGGGAGCTGTTTTTT.

By share, this clone counts as large. This chain joins TRBV28 and TRBJ1-2; D remains ambiguous. Deletions cut 5 bases from V and 1 base from J, with 17 bases between. Germline V gives CDR1 MDHEN, CDR2 SYDVKM. The CDR3 has 16 amino acids. CDR3 amino acids: CASSLMPLDYNYGYTF. The CDR3, as DNA: TGTGCCAGCAGTCTCATGCCCCTGGACTATAACTATGGCTACACCTTC.

The V and J genes are TRBV6-5 and TRBJ1-2; D gene unclear. Germline lookup yields CDR1 MNHEY and CDR2 SVGAGI. The germline V and J ends were trimmed by 3 bases and 4 bases, with 12 bases remaining between them. CDR3 length: 14 amino acids. CDR3: CASSYSIDFYGYTF. CDR3 DNA sequence: TGTGCCAGCAGTTATTCGATCGATTTCTATGGCTACACCTTC.

This rearrangement joins TRBV5-6 to TRBJ1-2; D remains ambiguous. V lost 0 bases, J lost 4 bases, and 7 bases lay in between. The CDR3 loop spans 13 amino acids. Germline-derived CDR1 and CDR2 are SGHDT and YYEEEE. The CDR3 loop is CASSLEPRYGYTF. CDR3 DNA sequence: TGTGCCAGCAGCTTGGAGCCCCGCTATGGCTACACCTTC. Full variable domain (remainder filled in from reference TRBV5-6 and TRBJ1-2): DAGVTQSPTHLIKTRGQQVTLRCSPKSGHDTVSWYQQALGQGPQFIFQYYEEEERQRGNFPDRFSGHQFPNYSSELNVNALLLGDSALYLCASSLEPRYGYTFGSGTRLTVV.

The rearrangement uses TRBV10-2 and TRBJ2-7; D possibly matches TRBD1 or TRBD2 (6 bases each). CDR3 length: 14 amino acids. V dropped 3 bases and J dropped 4 bases, with 13 bases sitting between them. Germline V gene sequence: CDR1 WSHSY, CDR2 SAAADI. The CDR3 DNA is TGCGCCAGCAGTGAAGGGGGGTTGATTTACGAGCAGTACTTC. As protein: CASSEGGLIYEQYF.

The CDR3 reads CASNPEENTEAFF. The CDR3 DNA reads as TGTGCCAGCAATCCAGAAGAGAACACTGAAGCTTTCTTT. The chain combines TRBV6-6 with TRBJ1-1; D remains unclear. CDR3 length: 13 residues. V was trimmed by 7 bases and J by 1 base, leaving 10 bases between them. Germline V gene data show CDR1 as MNHNY and CDR2 as SVGAGI (reference sequence).

This clone has a single count. V and J are TRBV2 and TRBJ2-3; 10 bases map to TRBD2. V trimming: 7 bases; J trimming: 1 base; junction bases outside the gene matches: 8. Germline V lookup: CDR1 SNHLY, CDR2 FYNNEI. This CDR3 has 16 amino acids. In DNA form, the CDR3 reads TGTGCCAGCATTGGGCTAGCGGGGGTAGGCACAGATACGCAGTATTTT. Translated: CASIGLAGVGTDTQYF.

This clone is termed large. The J gene is TRBJ1-2, the V gene TRBV5-6; D gene unclear. The CDR3 covers 16 residues. The V end lost 4 bases, the J end lost 3 bases, and 19 bases lay between the germline ends. CDR1 and CDR2 from the germline V gene are SGHDT and YYEEEE. The CDR3 reads CASSPWPVELDYGYTF. CDR3 nucleotide sequence: TGTGCCAGCAGCCCTTGGCCGGTAGAATTGGACTATGGCTACACCTTC.

This clone appeared once. The chain combines TRBV2 with TRBJ2-7; D is unresolved. Germline CDR1 and CDR2: SNHLY and FYNNEI. The CDR3 has 15 residues. Trimming cost V 0 bases and J 0 bases, with 9 bases left between them. CDR3 residues: CASSEALVSSYEQYF. Written as DNA, the CDR3 is TGTGCCAGCAGTGAAGCCTTGGTTAGCTCCTACGAGCAGTACTTC.

This clone was recorded only once. CDR3 amino acids: CASTSDGGWSTGELFF. The CDR3, as DNA: TGTGCCAGCACCTCGGACGGGGGCTGGAGCACCGGGGAGCTGTTTTTT. The chain has TRBV2 and TRBJ2-2; D could derive from TRBD1 or TRBD2 (6 bases each). Trimming cost V 7 bases and J 4 bases, with 19 bases left between them. Germline CDR1 is SNHLY and CDR2 is FYNNEI. The CDR3 has 16 residues.

The chain employs TRBV19 and TRBJ1-1; D possibly corresponds to TRBD1 (5 bases). Per germline, CDR1 LNHDA and CDR2 SQIVND (reference sequence). The ends were cut back, 0 bases at V and 6 bases at J, with 8 bases in the middle. The CDR3 is 13 residues long. The CDR3 coding sequence is TGTGCCAGTAGTATAGACCGGACACCTGAAGCTTTCTTT. Translation: CASSIDRTPEAFF.

The chain uses TRBV7-9 and TRBJ2-1; no firm D call. Per germline, CDR1 SEHNR and CDR2 FQNEAQ (reference sequence). CDR3 size: 14 residues. Trimming shortened V by 5 bases and J by 6 bases, and 14 bases separated the two germline ends. The CDR3 here is CASSPEGLVNEQFF. For the CDR3, the DNA is TGTGCCAGCAGCCCTGAAGGGCTAGTCAATGAGCAGTTCTTC.

This clone showed up just a few times. V gene TRBV15 combines with J gene TRBJ1-1, with D possibly TRBD1 on 5 matching bases. From germline, CDR1 is LNHNV and CDR2 YYDKDF (reference sequence). V shed 0 bases and J shed 1 base, with 9 bases lying between them. This CDR3 is built from 15 residues. The CDR3 nucleotides are TGTGCCACCAGCAGAGATCGGGGCGAGAACACTGAAGCTTTCTTT. This sequence encodes CATSRDRGENTEAFF. The full variable domain, in which reference TRBV15 and TRBJ1-1 provide the parts outside the CDR3, is DAMVIQNPRYQVTQFGKPVTLSCSQTLNHNVMYWYQQKSSQAPKLLFHYYDKDFNNEADTPDNFQSRRPNTSFCFLDIRSPGLGDTAMYLCATSRDRGENTEAFFGQGTRLTVV.

The V gene is TRBV4-3, the J gene TRBJ1-3; possibly TRBD1 for D (5 bases). The CDR3 contains 17 residues. V was shortened by 0 bases and J by 8 bases, with 20 bases between the two germline ends. In germline, CDR1 is LGHNA, CDR2 YSLEER. DNA for the CDR3: TGCGCCAGCAGCCAAGATCTCATGGAGGGGCTACCAGACACCATATATTTT. Translated, it gives CASSQDLMEGLPDTIYF.

The rearrangement links TRBV28 to TRBJ2-7, with 7 bases fitting TRBD1. The CDR3 has 13 residues. Trimming at V came to 9 bases and at J to 5 bases, leaving 10 bases not matched to a gene. In germline, CDR1 is MDHEN, CDR2 SYDVKM. As DNA, the CDR3 is TGTGCCAGTAATGACAGGGTAATAGACGAGCAGTACTTC. Its translation is CASNDRVIDEQYF.

V usage is TRBV28 and J usage is TRBJ2-7; no clear D. Germline V lookup: CDR1 MDHEN, CDR2 SYDVKM. Trimming stripped 2 bases from V and 4 bases from J, with 9 bases between. The CDR3 has 13 residues. The CDR3, as DNA: TGTGCCAGCAGTTTACTGCCCAGGTACGAGCAGTACTTC. It translates to CASSLLPRYEQYF. Full variable domain (missing parts from reference TRBV28 and TRBJ2-7): DVKVTQSSRYLVKRTGEKVFLECVQDMDHENMFWYRQDPGLGLRLIYFSYDVKMKEKGDIPEGYSVSREKKERFSLILESASTNQTSMYLCASSLLPRYEQYFGPGTRLTVT.

The gene calls are TRBV28 and TRBJ2-7; 9 nucleotides match TRBD1. CDR3 length: 15 amino acids. In germline, CDR1 is MDHEN, CDR2 SYDVKM. V was clipped by 2 bases and J by 3 bases; unmatched bases: 5. The CDR3 DNA sequence: TGTGCCAGCAGTTTAAGGACAGGGGCGGACTACGAGCAGTACTTC. It yields the protein CASSLRTGADYEQYF.

This clone turned up a few times. The chain employs TRBV7-9 and TRBJ2-1, with 8 bases aligning to TRBD2. The CDR3 covers 17 residues. The ends lost 5 bases at V and 0 bases at J; junction bases unmatched: 9. Germline V lookup: CDR1 SEHNR, CDR2 FQNEAQ (reference sequence). The CDR3 region has the DNA TGTGCCAGCAGCGGAGATGCGGGAGGTTACTCCTACAATGAGCAGTTCTTC. Protein product: CASSGDAGGYSYNEQFF.

The chain is built from TRBV7-9 and TRBJ2-3, with a tentative D call TRBD1 (6 bases). Deletions cut 4 bases from V and 2 bases from J, with 13 bases between. The CDR3 has 15 residues. Per germline, CDR1 SEHNR and CDR2 FQNEAQ (reference sequence). This CDR3 reads CASSSIGQPTDTQYF. In DNA form, the CDR3 reads TGTGCCAGCAGCTCAATTGGACAGCCCACAGATACGCAGTATTTT. The variable domain in full, with the rest retrieved from reference TRBV7-9 and TRBJ2-3, is DTGVSQNPRHKITKRGQNVTFRCDPISEHNRLYWYRQTLGQGPEFLTYFQNEAQLEKSRLLSDRFSAERPKGSFSTLEIQRTEQGDSAMYLCASSSIGQPTDTQYFGPGTRLTVL.

In its sample, this clone was seen once. The V and J genes are TRBV2 and TRBJ2-7, with D hard to call. CDR1 SNHLY and CDR2 FYNNEI come from the germline V gene. The CDR3 has 14 amino acids. The V and J ends lost 2 bases and 0 bases respectively, with 8 bases between them. Here the CDR3 reads CASSEYGDSYEQYF. The CDR3 coding sequence is TGTGCCAGCAGTGAATATGGGGACTCCTACGAGCAGTACTTC.

The chain has TRBV7-2 and TRBJ2-3; no reliable D call. This CDR3 contains 16 residues. V was shortened by 4 bases and J by 3 bases, with 17 bases between the two germline ends. CDR1 is SGHTA and CDR2 is FQGNSA in the germline V gene. Here the CDR3 reads CASSSEAILLTDTQYF. CDR3 sequence (DNA): TGTGCCAGCAGCTCAGAGGCTATCCTCCTGACAGATACGCAGTATTTT.

The rearrangement uses TRBV11-1 and TRBJ2-7, with TRBD2 identical over 8 bases. Germline V gene sequence: CDR1 SGHAT, CDR2 FQDESV (reference sequence). The junction had 7 bases not matched to a gene; V was cut back by 3 bases and J by 0 bases. This CDR3 has 16 residues. The CDR3 DNA reads TGTGCCAGCAGCTTGCTAGCGGGTTTGAGCTCCTACGAGCAGTACTTC. Amino acid sequence: CASSLLAGLSSYEQYF.

This clone was observed a few times. The CDR3 region has the DNA TGTGCCAGCACCCAGTGGGGCACTGAAGCTTTCTTT. As protein: CASTQWGTEAFF. This chain joins TRBV28 and TRBJ1-1, with D unresolved. This CDR3 contains 12 residues. Trimming cost V 7 bases and J 4 bases, with 10 bases left between them. Germline V gene data show CDR1 as MDHEN and CDR2 as SYDVKM.

The rearrangement uses TRBV4-2 and TRBJ1-5, with 10 bases aligning to TRBD1. The V segment lost 1 base and the J segment 3 bases; nucleotides outside the gene matches: 9. This CDR3 has 18 residues. Germline V gives CDR1 LGHNA, CDR2 YNFKEQ. CDR3 protein: CASSQVLGTGDFNQPQHF. The CDR3 nucleotides are TGTGCCAGCAGCCAAGTTCTCGGGACAGGGGATTTCAATCAGCCCCAGCATTTT.

The chain recombines TRBV13 with TRBJ2-5; the D gene is possibly TRBD2 (5 bases). The V end was cut by 1 base, the J end by 1 base, with 7 bases between. CDR3 length equals 14 residues. Germline CDR1 is PRHDT and CDR2 is FYEKMQ (reference sequence). The CDR3 sequence: CASSLEAGQETQYF. Here the CDR3 DNA reads TGTGCCAGCAGCTTAGAGGCGGGCCAAGAGACCCAGTACTTC. The variable domain in full, completed from reference TRBV13 and TRBJ2-5, reads AAGVIQSPRHLIKEKRETATLKCYPIPRHDTVYWYQQGPGQDPQFLISFYEKMQSDKGSIPDRFSAQQFSDYHSELNMSSLELGDSALYFCASSLEAGQETQYFGPGTRLLVL.